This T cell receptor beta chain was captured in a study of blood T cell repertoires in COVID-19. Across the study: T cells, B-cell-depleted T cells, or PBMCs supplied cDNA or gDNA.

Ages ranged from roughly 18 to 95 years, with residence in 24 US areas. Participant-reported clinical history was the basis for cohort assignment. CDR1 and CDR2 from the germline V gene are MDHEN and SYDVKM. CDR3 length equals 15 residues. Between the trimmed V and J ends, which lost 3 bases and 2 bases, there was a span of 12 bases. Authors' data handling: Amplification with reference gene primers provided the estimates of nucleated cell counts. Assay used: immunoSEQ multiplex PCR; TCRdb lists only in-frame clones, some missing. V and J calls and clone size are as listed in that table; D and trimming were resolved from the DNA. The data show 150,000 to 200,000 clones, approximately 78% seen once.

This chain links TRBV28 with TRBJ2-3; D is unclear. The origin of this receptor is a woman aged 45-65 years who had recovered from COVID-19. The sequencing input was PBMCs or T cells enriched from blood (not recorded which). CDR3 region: CASSLTSSPTDTQYF. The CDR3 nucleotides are TGTGCCAGCAGTTTGACAAGTTCCCCCACAGATACGCAGTATTTT.